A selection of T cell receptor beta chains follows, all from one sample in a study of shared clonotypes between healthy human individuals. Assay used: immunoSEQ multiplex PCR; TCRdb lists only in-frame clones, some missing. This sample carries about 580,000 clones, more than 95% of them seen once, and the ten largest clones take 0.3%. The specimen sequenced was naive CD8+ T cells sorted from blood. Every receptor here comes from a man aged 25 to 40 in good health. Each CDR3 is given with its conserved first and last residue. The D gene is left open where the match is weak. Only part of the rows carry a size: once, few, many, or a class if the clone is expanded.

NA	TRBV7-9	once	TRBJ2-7	TGTGCCAGCAGGGGGTACATGGGCGAGCAGTACTTC	CASRGYMGEQYF
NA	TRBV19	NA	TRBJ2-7	TGTGCCAGTAGTATGTATTCCGGGACACCTCTCTACGAGCAGTACTTC	CASSMYSGTPLYEQYF
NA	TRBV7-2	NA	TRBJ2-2	TGTGCCAGCAGCTTTAGATATACCGGGGAGCTGTTTTTT	CASSFRYTGELFF
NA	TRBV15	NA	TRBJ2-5	TGTGCCACCAGCAGACGGTTAAATACAGAGACCCAGTACTTC	CATSRRLNTETQYF
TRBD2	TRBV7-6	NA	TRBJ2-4	TGTGCCAGCAGCCCAAAATTTGGGGAGGGGGCCAAAAACATTCAGTACTTC	CASSPKFGEGAKNIQYF
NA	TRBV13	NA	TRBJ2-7	TGTGCCAGCAGCTTAACTTTCCAGGGCTACGAGCAGTACTTC	CASSLTFQGYEQYF
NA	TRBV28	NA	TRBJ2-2	TGTGCCAGCAGTTTCCGAGGGACGGGGGAGCTGTTTTTT	CASSFRGTGELFF
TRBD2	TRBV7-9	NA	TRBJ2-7	TGTGCCAGCAGCTCGCGCCGAATGACTAGCGGGACCTCCTACGAGCAGTACTTC	CASSSRRMTSGTSYEQYF
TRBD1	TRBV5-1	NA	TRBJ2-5	TGCGCCAGCAGCTTGTGGGGGCCGCGGGACAGGGAAACAGAGACCCAGTACTTC	CASSLWGPRDRETETQYF
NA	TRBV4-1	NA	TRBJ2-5	TGCGCCAGCAGCCAAGAGGGTGGCCCAAATCGAGGGACCCAGTACTTC	CASSQEGGPNRGTQYF